This T cell receptor beta chain is drawn from a study of identical twins. At least ten counts were recorded for this clonotype. The CDR3 covers 14 residues. V gave up 5 bases and J gave up 6 bases, with 14 bases separating them. The germline V gene has CDR1 MDHEN and CDR2 SYDVKM. Via MiXCR, TCRdb re-called the 5' RACE reads, giving one row per CDR3 protein. The sample holds about 290,000 distinct CDR3 sequences; roughly 8.6% are singletons and the top ten take about 7.1%. These same data were also listed under a study on yellow fever vaccine responses in identical twins.

The clonotype originates from a woman aged 18-30 years in good health. This chain links TRBV28 with TRBJ1-5, with no clear D. The source material was CD8+ T cells sorted from blood. The CDR3 protein is CASSTLGSSQPQHF. Here the CDR3 DNA reads TGTGCCAGCAGTACCTTGGGGTCCAGTCAGCCCCAGCATTTT.